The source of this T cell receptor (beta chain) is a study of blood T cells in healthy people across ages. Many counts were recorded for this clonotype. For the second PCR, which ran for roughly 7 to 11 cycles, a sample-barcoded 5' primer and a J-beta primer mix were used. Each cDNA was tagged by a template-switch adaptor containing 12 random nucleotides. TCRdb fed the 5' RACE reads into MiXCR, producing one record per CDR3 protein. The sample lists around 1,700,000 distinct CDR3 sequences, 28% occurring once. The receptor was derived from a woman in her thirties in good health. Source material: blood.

This chain's CDR3 is CAISESGLSGTGNSGANVLTF. CDR3 nucleotide sequence: TGTGCCATCAGTGAGTCAGGCTTGAGCGGGACAGGGAACTCTGGGGCCAACGTCCTGACTTTC. J is TRBJ2-6 and V is TRBV10-3; 9 bases match TRBD1. With V trimmed by 0 bases and J by 0 bases, 12 bases remained unmatched. Per the germline V gene, CDR1 is ENHRY and CDR2 is SYGVKD. CDR3 length: 21 residues.